The 12 T cell receptor beta chains below all came from one sample that was sequenced in a study of blood T cell repertoires in COVID-19. Assay: immunoSEQ multiplex PCR; the TCRdb copy retains only in-frame clones and omits some. This table holds 120,000 to 150,000 clones, approximately 83% found once. Sequencing was done on a sample of peripheral blood. All receptors derive from a woman aged 55-70 years with COVID-19, enrolled during active disease.

The CDR3 nucleotides read TGTGCCAGCAGTTCCACATTAGCGGGGAGGCTGTATTTT. Amino acid sequence: CASSSTLAGRLYF. V and J are TRBV27 and TRBJ2-3, with TRBD2 identical over 8 bases. CDR1 and CDR2 from the germline V gene are MNHEY and SMNVEV (reference sequence). V lost 4 bases and J lost 14; bases outside the gene matches: 11. The CDR3 is 13 amino acids.

V gene TRBV7-9 combines with J gene TRBJ1-1, with 11 bases lining up with TRBD1. Per germline, CDR1 SEHNR and CDR2 FQNEAQ (reference sequence). CDR3 length equals 17 residues. V dropped 1 base and J dropped 0; count of bases not matched to a gene: 4. The CDR3 protein is CASSLVRGQGVNTEAFF. The CDR3 DNA follows: TGTGCCAGCAGCTTAGTAAGGGGACAGGGGGTGAACACTGAAGCTTTCTTT.

CDR3 DNA: TGCGCCAGCAGCAGCACCGGGACAGGGGTCTATGGCTACACCTTC. Protein: CASSSTGTGVYGYTF. V gene TRBV5-1 combines with J gene TRBJ1-2; 10 positions match TRBD1. CDR3 length: 15 residues. V lost 4 bases, J lost 4 bases, and 7 bases stayed unmatched. CDR1 is SGHRS, CDR2 YFSETQ, per germline.

In this sample, this clone turned up once. This sequence joins TRBV6-6 and TRBJ2-7, with D perhaps matching TRBD1 (5 bases). CDR1 MNHNY and CDR2 SVGAGI come from the germline V gene (reference sequence). V was shortened by 0 bases and J by 3 bases, with 9 bases between the two germline ends. The CDR3 has 14 amino acids. CDR3 sequence reads: CASSYSRRDYEQYF. DNA of the CDR3: TGTGCCAGCAGTTACTCGCGCAGGGACTACGAGCAGTACTTC.

This chain joins TRBV9 and TRBJ1-1, with D possibly matching TRBD1 (6 bases). Trimming left V 4 bases short and J 6 bases short, with 13 bases between. The CDR3 totals 13 residues. Per the germline V gene, CDR1 is SGDLS and CDR2 is YYNGEE. CDR3 residues: CASSYTGTPEAFF. The CDR3 DNA reads TGTGCCAGCAGCTACACAGGGACGCCTGAAGCTTTCTTT. Full variable domain (missing parts from reference TRBV9 and TRBJ1-1): DSGVTQTPKHLITATGQRVTLRCSPRSGDLSVYWYQQSLDQGLQFLIQYYNGEERAKGNILERFSAQQFPDLHSELNLSSLELGDSALYFCASSYTGTPEAFFGQGTRLTVV.

This sequence joins TRBV5-6 and TRBJ1-1; 10 positions match TRBD1. CDR1 is SGHDT and CDR2 is YYEEEE in the germline V gene. CDR3 length: 15 amino acids. V dropped 3 bases and J dropped 7; count of bases not matched to a gene: 9. The CDR3 coding sequence is TGTGCCAGCAGCTCTGACAGGGGGCGCACTGGTGAAGCTTTCTTT. It encodes CASSSDRGRTGEAFF.

This chain connects TRBV6-5 to TRBJ1-2, with D possibly matching TRBD1 (6 bases). CDR1 MNHEY and CDR2 SVGAGI come from the germline V gene. The CDR3 sequence is 12 residues long. The germline V and J ends were trimmed by 11 bases and 5 bases, with 15 bases remaining between them. The CDR3 sequence is CAGGTRGYGYTF. The CDR3 DNA follows: TGTGCCGGTGGGACAAGGGGGTATGGCTACACCTTC.

This clone was found a few times. The chain recombines TRBV5-5 with TRBJ2-1; 7 bases are a match to TRBD1. The CDR3 totals 12 residues. The junction had 4 bases not matched to a gene; V was cut back by 4 bases and J by 9 bases. Looked up from germline, CDR1 is SGHKS and CDR2 is YYEKEE (reference sequence). The CDR3 protein is CASSLPGGEQFF. The CDR3, as DNA: TGTGCCAGCAGCCTACCAGGGGGTGAGCAGTTCTTC.

This chain uses TRBV29-1 with TRBJ1-4; 10 positions match TRBD1. Germline-derived CDR1 and CDR2 are SQVTM and ANQGSEA. The CDR3 runs to 13 residues. The V gene end was trimmed by 6 bases and the J gene end by 3 bases; junction bases not matched to a gene: 1. CDR3 in DNA: TGCAGCGTCGGACAGGGGGCTAATGAAAAACTGTTTTTT. Translated, it gives CSVGQGANEKLFF. The entire variable domain, with the rest obtained from reference TRBV29-1 and TRBJ1-4, is as follows: SAVISQKPSRDICQRGTSLTIQCQVDSQVTMMFWYRQQPGQSLTLIATANQGSEATYESGFVIDKFPISRPNLTFSTLTVSNMSPEDSSIYLCSVGQGANEKLFFGSGTQLSVL.

J is TRBJ1-3 and V is TRBV9; D is possibly TRBD1 (5 bases). This CDR3 comprises 15 residues. Trimming shortened V by 5 bases and J by 4 bases, and 16 bases separated the two germline ends. Germline V gene data show CDR1 as SGDLS and CDR2 as YYNGEE. The CDR3 nucleotides read TGTGCCAGCAGTCTTAAGGGGACTGTAGGAAACACCATATATTTT. This gives the protein CASSLKGTVGNTIYF.

The chain carries TRBV5-1 and TRBJ1-4, with 7 positions matching TRBD1. CDR3 length: 15 amino acids. With 4 bases clipped from V and 5 bases from J, the junction kept 8 bases outside the gene matches. Germline V gene sequence: CDR1 SGHRS, CDR2 YFSETQ. In DNA form, the CDR3 reads TGCGCCAGCAGCGGGGACAGTAACGGAAATGAAAAACTGTTTTTT. Translated, it gives CASSGDSNGNEKLFF.

The chain employs TRBV29-1 and TRBJ1-4; 7 bases align to TRBD1. This CDR3 comprises 14 residues. Germline-derived CDR1 and CDR2 are SQVTM and ANQGSEA. V was pared by 4 bases and J by 5 bases, with 7 bases of the junction left unmatched. In DNA form, the CDR3 reads TGCAGCGTTGCAGGGGGGTCTCGGAATGAAAAACTGTTTTTT. Translated: CSVAGGSRNEKLFF.